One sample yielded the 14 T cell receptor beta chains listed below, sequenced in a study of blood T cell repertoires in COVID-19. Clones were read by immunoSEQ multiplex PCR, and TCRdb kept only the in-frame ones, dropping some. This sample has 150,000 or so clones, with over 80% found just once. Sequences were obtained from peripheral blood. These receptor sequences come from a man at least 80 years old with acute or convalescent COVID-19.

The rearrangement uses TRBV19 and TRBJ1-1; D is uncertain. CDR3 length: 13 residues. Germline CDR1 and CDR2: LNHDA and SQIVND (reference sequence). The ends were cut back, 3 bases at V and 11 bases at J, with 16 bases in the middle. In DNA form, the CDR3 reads TGTGCCAGTAGTATGGAGGGTAGGGCGGGGGCTTTCTTT. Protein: CASSMEGRAGAFF.

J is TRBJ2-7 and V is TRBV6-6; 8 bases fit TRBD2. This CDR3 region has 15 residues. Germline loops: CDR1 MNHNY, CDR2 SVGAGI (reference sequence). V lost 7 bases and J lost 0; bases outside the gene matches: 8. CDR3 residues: CASNRKRENSYEQYF. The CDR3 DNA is TGTGCCAGCAATAGAAAGCGGGAGAACTCCTACGAGCAGTACTTC.

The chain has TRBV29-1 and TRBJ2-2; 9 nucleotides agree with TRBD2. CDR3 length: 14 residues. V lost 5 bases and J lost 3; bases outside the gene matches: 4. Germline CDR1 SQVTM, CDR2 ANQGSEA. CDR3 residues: CSVKRGDHTGELFF. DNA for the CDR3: TGCAGCGTTAAGCGGGGGGACCACACCGGGGAGCTGTTTTTT.

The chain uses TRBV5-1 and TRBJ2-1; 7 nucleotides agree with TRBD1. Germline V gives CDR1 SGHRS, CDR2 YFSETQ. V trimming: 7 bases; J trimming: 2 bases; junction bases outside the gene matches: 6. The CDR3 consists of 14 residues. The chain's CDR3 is CASGTGTAYNEQFF. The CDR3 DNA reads TGCGCCAGCGGAACCGGGACAGCCTACAATGAGCAGTTCTTC.

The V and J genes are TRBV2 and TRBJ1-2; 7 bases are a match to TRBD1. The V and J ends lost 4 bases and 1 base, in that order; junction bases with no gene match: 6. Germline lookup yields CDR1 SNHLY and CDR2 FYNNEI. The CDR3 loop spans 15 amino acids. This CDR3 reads CASSVRQGVNYGYTF. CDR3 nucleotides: TGTGCCAGCAGTGTTCGGCAGGGGGTTAACTATGGCTACACCTTC.

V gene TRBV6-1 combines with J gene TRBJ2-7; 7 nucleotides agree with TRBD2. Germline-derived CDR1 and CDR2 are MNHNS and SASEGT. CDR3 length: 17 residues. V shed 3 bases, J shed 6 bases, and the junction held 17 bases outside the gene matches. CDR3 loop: CASSDWRGNPLTAEQYF. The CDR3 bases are TGTGCCAGCAGTGACTGGCGGGGGAACCCCCTTACGGCCGAGCAGTACTTC.

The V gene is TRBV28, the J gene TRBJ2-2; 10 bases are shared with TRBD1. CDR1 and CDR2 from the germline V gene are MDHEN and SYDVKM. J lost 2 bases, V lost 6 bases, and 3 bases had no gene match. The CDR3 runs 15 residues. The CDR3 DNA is TGTGCCAGCAGAGGACAGGGGGTTAACACCGGGGAGCTGTTTTTT. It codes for CASRGQGVNTGELFF.

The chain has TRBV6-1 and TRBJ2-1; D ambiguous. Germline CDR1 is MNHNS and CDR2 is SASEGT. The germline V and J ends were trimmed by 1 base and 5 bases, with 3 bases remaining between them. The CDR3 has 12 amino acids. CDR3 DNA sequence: TGTGCCAGCAGTGAAGTAAACAATGAGCAGTTCTTC. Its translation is CASSEVNNEQFF.

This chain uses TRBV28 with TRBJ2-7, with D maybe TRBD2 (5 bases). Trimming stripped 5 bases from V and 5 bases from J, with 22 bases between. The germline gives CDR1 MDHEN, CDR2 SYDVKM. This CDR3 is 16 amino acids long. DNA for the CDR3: TGTGCCAGCAGTACGCGGGCCAAGAAAGGCCCAAACGAGCAGTACTTC. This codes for CASSTRAKKGPNEQYF. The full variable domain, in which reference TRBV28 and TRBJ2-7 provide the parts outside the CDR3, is DVKVTQSSRYLVKRTGEKVFLECVQDMDHENMFWYRQDPGLGLRLIYFSYDVKMKEKGDIPEGYSVSREKKERFSLILESASTNQTSMYLCASSTRAKKGPNEQYFGPGTRLTVT.

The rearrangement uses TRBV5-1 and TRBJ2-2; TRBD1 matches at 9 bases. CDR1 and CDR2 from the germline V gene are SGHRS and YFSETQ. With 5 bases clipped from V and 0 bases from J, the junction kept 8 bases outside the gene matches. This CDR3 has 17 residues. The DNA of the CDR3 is TGCGCCAGCAGTTCCGGGACAGGGAGGGCGAACACCGGGGAGCTGTTTTTT. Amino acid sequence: CASSSGTGRANTGELFF.

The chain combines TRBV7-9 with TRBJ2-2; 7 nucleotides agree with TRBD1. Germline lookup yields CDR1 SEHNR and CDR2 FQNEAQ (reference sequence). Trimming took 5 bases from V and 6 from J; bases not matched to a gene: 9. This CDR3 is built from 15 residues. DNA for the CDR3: TGTGCCAGCAGCGTAGACAGGGTTTTGGCCGGGGAGCTGTTTTTT. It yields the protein CASSVDRVLAGELFF.

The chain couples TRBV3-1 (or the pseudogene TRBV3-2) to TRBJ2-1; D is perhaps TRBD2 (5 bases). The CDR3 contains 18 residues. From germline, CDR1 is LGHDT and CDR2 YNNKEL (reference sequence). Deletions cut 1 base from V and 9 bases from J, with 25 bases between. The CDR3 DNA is TGTGCCAGCAGCCAAGGGTTGGCGCCAGCGGCTAAGGCCTCTGAGCAGTTCTTC. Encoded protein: CASSQGLAPAAKASEQFF.

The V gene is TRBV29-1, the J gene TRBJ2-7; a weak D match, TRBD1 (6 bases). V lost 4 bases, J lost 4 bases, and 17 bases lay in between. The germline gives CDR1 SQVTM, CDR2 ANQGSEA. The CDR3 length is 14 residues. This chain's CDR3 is CSVAPGQTLYEQYF. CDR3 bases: TGCAGCGTTGCCCCTGGACAGACCCTATACGAGCAGTACTTC.

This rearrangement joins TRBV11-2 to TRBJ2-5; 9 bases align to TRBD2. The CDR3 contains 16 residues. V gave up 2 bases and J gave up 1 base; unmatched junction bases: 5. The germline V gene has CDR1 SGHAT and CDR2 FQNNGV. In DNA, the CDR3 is TGTGCCAGCAGCTTATGGGGTAGCGGGGGCCAAGAGACCCAGTACTTC. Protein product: CASSLWGSGGQETQYF.